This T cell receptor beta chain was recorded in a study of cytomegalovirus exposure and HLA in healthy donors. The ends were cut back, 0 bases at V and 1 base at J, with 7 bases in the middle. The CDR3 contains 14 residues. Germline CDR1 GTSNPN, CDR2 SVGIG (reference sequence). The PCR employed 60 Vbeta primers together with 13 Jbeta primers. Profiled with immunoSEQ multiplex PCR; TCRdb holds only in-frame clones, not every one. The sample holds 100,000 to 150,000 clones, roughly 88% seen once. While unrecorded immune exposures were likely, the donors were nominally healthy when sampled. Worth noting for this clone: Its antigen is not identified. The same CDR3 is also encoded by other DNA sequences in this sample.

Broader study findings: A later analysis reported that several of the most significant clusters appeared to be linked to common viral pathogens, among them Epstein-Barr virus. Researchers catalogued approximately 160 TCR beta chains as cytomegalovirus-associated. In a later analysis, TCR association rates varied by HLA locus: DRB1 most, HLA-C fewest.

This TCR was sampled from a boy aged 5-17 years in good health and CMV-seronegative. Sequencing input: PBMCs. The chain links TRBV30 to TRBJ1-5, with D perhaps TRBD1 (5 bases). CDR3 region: CAWSVRGSNQPQHF. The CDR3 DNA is TGTGCCTGGAGTGTACGGGGGAGCAATCAGCCCCAGCATTTT.